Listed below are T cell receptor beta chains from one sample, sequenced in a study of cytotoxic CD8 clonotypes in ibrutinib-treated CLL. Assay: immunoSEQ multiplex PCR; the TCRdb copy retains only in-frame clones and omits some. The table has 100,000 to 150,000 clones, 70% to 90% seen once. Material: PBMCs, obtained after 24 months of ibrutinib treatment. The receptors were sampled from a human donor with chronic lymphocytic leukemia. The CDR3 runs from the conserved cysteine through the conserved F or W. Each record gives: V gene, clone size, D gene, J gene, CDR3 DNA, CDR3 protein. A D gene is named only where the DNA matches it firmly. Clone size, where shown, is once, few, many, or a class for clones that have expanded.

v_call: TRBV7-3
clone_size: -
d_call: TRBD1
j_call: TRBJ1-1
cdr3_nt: TGTGCCAGCAGCTTATATTCAGGGGGCATCACTGAAGCTTTCTTT
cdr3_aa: CASSLYSGGITEAFF

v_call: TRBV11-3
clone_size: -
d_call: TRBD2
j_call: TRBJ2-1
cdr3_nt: TGTGCCAGCAGCCGAGGAGTAGCGGGATCTGCCTACAATGAGCAGTTCTTC
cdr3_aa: CASSRGVAGSAYNEQFF

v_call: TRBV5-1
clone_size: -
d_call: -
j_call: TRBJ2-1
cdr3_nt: TGCGCCAGCAGCTTGGAGAATGAGCAGTTCTTC
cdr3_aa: CASSLENEQFF

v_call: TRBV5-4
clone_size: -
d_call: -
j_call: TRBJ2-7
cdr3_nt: TGCGCCAGCAGCCAAGACCTAGACAGCCTCTACGAGCAGTACTTC
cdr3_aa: CASSQDLDSLYEQYF

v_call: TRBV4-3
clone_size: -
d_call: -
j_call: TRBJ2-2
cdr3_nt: TGCGCCAGCAGCCAAGCCAGCGTGAACACCGGGGAGCTGTTTTTT
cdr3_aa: CASSQASVNTGELFF

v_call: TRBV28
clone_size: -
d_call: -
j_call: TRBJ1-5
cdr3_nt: TGTGCCGGGGCAGGGGGCAATCAGCCCCAGCATTTT
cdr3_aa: CAGAGGNQPQHF

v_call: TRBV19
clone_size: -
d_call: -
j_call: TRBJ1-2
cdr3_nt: TGTGCCAGTTCCCCAGGGCGTGGCTACACCTTC
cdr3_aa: CASSPGRGYTF

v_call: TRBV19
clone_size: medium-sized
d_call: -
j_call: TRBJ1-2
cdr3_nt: TGTGCCAGTGAAAGCTATGGCTACACCTTC
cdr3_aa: CASESYGYTF

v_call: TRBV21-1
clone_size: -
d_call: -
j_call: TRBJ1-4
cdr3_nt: TGTGCCAGCAGCAAAGGAGGGGGGGTTTACGAAAAACTGTTTTTT
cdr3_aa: CASSKGGGVYEKLFF

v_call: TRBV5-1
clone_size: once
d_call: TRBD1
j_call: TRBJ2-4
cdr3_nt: TGCGCCAGCAGCTTACTCCGGGACAGCAAAAACATTCAGTACTTC
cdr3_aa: CASSLLRDSKNIQYF

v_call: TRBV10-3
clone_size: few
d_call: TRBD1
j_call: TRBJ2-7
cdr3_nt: TGTGCCATCAGTGAACTGGACAGGGCCGCCGAGCAGTACTTC
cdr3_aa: CAISELDRAAEQYF

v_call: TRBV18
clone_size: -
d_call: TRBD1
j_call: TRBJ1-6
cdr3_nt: TGTGCCAGCTCACCACCGGGCAGGGGGCGGGATTCACCCCTCCACTTT
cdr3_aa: CASSPPGRGRDSPLHF

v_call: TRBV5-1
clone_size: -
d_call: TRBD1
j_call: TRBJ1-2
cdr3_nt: TGCGCCAGCAGCCCGGGACAGGGGAGCAGCCCGAACTATGGCTACACCTTC
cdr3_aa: CASSPGQGSSPNYGYTF

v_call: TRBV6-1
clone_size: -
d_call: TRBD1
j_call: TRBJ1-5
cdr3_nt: TGTGCCAGCAGTGATGCCGGGACAGCCCGTAGCAATCAGCCCCAGCATTTT
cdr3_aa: CASSDAGTARSNQPQHF

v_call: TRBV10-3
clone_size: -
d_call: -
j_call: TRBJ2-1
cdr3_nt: TGTGCCATCAGCGGACCGACAGGCAATGAGCAGTTCTTC
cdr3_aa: CAISGPTGNEQFF

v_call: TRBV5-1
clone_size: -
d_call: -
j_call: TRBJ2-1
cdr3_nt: TGCGCCAGCAGTTATATACGGGACAATGAGCAGTTCTTC
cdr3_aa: CASSYIRDNEQFF

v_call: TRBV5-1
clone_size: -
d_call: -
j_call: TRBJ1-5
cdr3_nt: TGCGCCAGCAGCTTGGCAGGCAATCAGCCCCAGCATTTT
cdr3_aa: CASSLAGNQPQHF

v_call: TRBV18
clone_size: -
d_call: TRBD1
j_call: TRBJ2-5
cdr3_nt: TGTGCCAGCTCCCGTGGACAGGCGGCGTACCAAGAGACCCAGTACTTC
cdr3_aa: CASSRGQAAYQETQYF

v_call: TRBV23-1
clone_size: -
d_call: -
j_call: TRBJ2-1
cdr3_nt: TGCGCCAGCCTAGGGGACAATGAGCAGTTCTTC
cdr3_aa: CASLGDNEQFF

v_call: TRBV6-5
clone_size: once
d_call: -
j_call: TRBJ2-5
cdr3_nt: TGTGCCAGCAAGGATAGAGGGGCCCCTGAAGAGACCCAGTACTTC
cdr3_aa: CASKDRGAPEETQYF

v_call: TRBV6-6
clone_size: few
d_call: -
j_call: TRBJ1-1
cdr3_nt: TGTGCCAGCAGGTCAGACGTAATGAACACTGAAGCTTTCTTT
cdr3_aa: CASRSDVMNTEAFF

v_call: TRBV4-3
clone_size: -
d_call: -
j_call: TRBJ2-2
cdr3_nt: TGCGCCAGCAGCCAAGATCCCCTCCGGGGCGGGGAGCTGTTTTTT
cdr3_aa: CASSQDPLRGGELFF

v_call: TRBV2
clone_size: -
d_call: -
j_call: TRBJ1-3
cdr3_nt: TGTGCCAGCAGTGAAGGAAGAAAGAGAGACCCCATATATTTT
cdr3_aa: CASSEGRKRDPIYF

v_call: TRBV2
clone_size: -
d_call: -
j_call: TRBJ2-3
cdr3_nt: TGTGCCAGCAGCGAAGCGGCGGTAGGGATGAGGCCAGATACGCAGTATTTT
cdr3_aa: CASSEAAVGMRPDTQYF

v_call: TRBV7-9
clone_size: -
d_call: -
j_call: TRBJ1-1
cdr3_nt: TGTGCCAGCAGCCTGGGAACTGAAGCTTTCTTT
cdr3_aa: CASSLGTEAFF

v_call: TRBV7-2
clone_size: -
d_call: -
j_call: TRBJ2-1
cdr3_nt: TGTGCCAGCAGCCAAGGGCAGGGGCGGGTGCAGTTCTTC
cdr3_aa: CASSQGQGRVQFF

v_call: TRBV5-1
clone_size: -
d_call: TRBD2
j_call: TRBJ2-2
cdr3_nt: TGCGCCAGCAGCTTTAGCGGGGGTAACACCGGGGAGCTGTTTTTT
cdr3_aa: CASSFSGGNTGELFF

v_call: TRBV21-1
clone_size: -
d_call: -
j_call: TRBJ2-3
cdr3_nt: TGTGCCAGCAGCGGACCGGGACAGGGTCCAGCGGACCCCTCAGATACGCAGTATTTT
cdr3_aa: CASSGPGQGPADPSDTQYF

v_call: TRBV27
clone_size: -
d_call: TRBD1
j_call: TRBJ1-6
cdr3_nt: TGTGCCAGCAGTTTATCGTTAGGGACAGGGAATTCACCCCTCCACTTT
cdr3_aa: CASSLSLGTGNSPLHF

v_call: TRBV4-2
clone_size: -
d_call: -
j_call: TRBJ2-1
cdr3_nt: TGTGCCAGCAGCCAACCCGACTACAATGAGCAGTTCTTC
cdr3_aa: CASSQPDYNEQFF

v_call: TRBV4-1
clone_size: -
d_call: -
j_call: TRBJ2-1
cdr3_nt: TGCGCCAGCAGCCAATCTCAGGGAGTGCCGTTCTTC
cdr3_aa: CASSQSQGVPFF

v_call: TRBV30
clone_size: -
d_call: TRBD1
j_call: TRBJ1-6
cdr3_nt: TGTGCCTGGATAGACAGGGTTAATTCACCCCTCCACTTT
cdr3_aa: CAWIDRVNSPLHF

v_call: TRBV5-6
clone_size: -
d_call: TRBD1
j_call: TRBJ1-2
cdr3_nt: TGTGCCAGCAGAGTGGGACAGATCTATGGCTACACCTTC
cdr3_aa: CASRVGQIYGYTF